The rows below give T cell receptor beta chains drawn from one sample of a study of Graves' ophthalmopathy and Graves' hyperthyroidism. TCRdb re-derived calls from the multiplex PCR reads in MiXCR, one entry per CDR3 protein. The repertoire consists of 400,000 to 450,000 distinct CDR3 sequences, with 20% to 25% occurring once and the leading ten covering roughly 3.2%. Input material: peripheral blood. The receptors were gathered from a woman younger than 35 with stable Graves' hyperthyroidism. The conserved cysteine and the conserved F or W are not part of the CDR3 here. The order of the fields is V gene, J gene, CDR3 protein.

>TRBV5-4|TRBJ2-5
ASSFSGETETQY
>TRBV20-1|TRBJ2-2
SAGQGADTGELF
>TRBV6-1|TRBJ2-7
ASLTGTGAYEQY
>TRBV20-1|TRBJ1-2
SARVVLNYGYT
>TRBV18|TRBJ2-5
ASSPPGGMQETQY
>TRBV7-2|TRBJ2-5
ASSSTDRGETQY
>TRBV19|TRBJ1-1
ASSIQQGGTEAF
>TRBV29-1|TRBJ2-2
SVVSGSFLNTGELF
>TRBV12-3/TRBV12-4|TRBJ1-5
ASSRSRGFPQPQH
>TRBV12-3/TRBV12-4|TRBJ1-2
ASRQQGQVEGWHGYT
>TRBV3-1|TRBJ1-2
ASSQETVSNYGYT
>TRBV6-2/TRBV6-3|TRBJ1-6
ASAEGQYNSPLH
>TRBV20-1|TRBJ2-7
SARVPGAYEQY
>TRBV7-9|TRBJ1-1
ASSLSPLDRMLVINTEAF
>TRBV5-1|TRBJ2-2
ASSTDGGGTGELF
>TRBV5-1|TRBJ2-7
ASSFVGQAGEQY
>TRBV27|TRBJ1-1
ASSSHGHRGTEAF